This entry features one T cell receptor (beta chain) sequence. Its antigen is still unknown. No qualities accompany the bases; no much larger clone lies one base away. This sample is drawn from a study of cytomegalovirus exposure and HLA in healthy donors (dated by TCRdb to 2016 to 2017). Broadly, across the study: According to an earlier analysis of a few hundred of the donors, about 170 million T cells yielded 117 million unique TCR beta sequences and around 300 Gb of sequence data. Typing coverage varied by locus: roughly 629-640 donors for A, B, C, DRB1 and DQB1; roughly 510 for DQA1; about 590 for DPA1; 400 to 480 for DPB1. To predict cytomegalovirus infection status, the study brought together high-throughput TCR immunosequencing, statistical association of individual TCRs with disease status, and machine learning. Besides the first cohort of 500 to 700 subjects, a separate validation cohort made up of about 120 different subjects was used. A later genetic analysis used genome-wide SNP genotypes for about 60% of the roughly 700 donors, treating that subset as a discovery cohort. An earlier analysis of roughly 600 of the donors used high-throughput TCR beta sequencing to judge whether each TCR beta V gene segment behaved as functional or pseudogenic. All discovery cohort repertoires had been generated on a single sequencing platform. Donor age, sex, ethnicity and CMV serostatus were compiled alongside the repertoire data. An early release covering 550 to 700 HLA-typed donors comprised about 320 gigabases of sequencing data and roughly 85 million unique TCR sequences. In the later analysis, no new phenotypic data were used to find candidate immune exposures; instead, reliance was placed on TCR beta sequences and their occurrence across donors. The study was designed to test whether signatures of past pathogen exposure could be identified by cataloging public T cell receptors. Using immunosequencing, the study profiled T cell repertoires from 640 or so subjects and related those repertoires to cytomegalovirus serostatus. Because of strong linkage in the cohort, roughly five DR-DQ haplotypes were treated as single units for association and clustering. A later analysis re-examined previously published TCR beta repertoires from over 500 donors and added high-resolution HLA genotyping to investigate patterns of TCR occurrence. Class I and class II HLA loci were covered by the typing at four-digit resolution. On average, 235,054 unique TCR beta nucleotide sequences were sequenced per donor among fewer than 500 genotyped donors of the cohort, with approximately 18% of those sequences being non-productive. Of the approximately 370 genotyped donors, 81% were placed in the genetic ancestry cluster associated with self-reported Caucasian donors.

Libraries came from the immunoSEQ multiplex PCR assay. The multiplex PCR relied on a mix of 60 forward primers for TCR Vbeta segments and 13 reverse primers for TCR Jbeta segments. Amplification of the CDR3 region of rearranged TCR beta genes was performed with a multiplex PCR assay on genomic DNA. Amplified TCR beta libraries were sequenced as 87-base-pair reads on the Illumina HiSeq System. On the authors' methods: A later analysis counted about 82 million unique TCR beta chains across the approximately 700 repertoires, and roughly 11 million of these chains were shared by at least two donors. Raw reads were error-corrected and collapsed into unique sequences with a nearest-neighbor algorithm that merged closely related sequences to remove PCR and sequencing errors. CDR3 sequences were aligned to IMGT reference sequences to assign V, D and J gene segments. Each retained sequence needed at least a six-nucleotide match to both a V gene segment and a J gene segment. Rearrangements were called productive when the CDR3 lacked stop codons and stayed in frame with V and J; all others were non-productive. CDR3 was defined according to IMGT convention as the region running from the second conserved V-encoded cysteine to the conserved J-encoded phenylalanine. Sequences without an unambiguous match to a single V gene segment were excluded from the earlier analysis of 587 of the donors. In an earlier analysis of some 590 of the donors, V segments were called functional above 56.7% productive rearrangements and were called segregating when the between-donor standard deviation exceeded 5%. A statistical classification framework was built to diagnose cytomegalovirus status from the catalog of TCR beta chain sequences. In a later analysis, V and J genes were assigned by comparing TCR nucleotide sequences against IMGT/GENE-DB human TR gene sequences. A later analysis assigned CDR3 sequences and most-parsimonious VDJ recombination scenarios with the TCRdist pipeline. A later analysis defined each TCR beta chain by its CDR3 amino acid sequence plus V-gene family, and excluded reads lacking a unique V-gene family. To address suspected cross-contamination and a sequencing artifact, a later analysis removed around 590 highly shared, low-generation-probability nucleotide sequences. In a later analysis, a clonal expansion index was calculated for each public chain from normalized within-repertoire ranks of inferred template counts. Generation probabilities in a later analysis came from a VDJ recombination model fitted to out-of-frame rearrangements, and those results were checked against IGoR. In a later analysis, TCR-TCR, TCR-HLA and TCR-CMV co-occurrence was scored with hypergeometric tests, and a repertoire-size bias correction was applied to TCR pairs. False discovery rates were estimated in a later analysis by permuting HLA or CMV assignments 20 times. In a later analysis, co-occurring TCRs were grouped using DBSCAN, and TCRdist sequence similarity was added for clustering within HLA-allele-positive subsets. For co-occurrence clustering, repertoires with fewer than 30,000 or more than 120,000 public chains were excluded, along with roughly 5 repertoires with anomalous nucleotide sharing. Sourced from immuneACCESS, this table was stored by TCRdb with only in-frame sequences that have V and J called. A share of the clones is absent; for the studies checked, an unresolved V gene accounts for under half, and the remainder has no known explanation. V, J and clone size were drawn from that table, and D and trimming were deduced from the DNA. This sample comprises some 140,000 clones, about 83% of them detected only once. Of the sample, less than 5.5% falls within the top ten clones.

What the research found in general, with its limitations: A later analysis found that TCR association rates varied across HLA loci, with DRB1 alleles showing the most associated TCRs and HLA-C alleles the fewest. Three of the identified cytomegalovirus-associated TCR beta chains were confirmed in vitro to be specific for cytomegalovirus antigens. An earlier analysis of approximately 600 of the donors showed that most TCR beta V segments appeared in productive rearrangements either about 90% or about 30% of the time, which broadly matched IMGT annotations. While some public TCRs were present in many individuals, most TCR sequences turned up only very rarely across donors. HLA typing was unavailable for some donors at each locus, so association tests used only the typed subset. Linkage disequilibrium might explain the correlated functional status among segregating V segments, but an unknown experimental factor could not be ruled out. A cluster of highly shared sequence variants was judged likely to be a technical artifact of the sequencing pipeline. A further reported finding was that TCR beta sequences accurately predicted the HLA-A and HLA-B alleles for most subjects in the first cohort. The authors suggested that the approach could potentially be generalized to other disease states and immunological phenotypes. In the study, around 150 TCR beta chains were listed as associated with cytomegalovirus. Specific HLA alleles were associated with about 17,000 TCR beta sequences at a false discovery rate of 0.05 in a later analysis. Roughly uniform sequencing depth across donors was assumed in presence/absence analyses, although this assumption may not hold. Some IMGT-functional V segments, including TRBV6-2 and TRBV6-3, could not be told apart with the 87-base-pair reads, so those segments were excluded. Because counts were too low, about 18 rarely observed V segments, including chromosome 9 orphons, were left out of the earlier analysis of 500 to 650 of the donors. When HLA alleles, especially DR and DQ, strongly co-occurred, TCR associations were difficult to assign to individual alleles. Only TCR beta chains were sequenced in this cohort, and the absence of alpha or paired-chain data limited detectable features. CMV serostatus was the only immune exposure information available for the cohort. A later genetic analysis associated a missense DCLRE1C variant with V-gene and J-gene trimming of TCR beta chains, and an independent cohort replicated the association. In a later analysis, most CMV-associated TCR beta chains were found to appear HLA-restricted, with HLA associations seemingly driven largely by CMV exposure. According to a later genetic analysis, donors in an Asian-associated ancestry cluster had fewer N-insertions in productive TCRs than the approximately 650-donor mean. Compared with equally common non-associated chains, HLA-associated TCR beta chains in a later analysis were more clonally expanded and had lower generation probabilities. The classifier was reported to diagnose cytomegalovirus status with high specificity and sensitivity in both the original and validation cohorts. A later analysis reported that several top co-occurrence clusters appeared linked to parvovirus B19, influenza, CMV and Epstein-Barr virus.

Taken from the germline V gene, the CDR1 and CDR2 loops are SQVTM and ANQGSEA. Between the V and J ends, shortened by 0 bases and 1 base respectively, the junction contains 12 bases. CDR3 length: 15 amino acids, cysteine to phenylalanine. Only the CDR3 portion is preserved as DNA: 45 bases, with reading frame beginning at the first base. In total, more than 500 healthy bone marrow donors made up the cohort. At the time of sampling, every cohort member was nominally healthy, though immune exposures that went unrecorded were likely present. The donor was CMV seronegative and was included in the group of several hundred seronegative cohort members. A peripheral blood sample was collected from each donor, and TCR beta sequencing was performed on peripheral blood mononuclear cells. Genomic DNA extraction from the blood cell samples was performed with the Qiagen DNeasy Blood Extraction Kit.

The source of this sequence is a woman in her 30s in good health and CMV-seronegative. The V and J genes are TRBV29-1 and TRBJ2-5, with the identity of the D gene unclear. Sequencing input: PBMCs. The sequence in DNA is TGCAGCGTTGAAGATCGGGTGGAGACCCAAGAGACCCAGTACTTC. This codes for CSVEDRVETQETQYF.